This note documents a single T cell receptor (beta chain) sequence. Germline V CDR1 and CDR2: SQVTM, ANQGSEA. The V gene end was trimmed by 6 bases and the J gene end by 4 bases; junction bases not matched to a gene: 3. This CDR3 comprises 13 residues. This entry belongs to a study of blood T cell repertoires in COVID-19. Study-level information: Acute and convalescent COVID-19 samples came from the United States, Italy and Spain. Nucleic acid was either cDNA or gDNA, and it came from T cells, B-cell-depleted T cells, or PBMCs.

Per the authors' pipeline: Nucleated cell number was recorded as an estimate derived from reference gene primer amplification. Profiling relied on immunoSEQ multiplex PCR, and the TCRdb table lists in-frame clones only, not all of them. For V, J and clone size, that table is used; D and trimming come from the DNA. In the table there are over 85,000 clones, 85% of which are singletons. The chain carries TRBV29-1 and TRBJ1-3, with 10 bases identical to TRBD1. This TCR was recovered from a man older than 75 with acute or convalescent COVID-19. The source material was peripheral blood. DNA of the CDR3: TGCAGCGTGGGACAGGGGAAGGGAAACACCATATATTTT. Protein product: CSVGQGKGNTIYF.